This T cell receptor (beta chain) derives from a study of cytomegalovirus exposure and HLA in healthy donors. Regarding the study as a whole: Segments of the TCR beta V type were, in most cases, productive about 90% or about 30% of the time in an earlier analysis.

V lost 1 base, J lost 6 bases, and 13 bases lay in between. The CDR3 has 14 amino acids. Germline CDR1 reads SGHTA; CDR2 reads FQGNSA. With 60 Vbeta and 13 Jbeta primers, the PCR was carried out. Clones were sequenced by immunoSEQ multiplex PCR, and TCRdb holds only the in-frame ones, with some missing. The table includes about 92,000 clones, 69% detected once. Of note for this clone: Its matching antigen is unknown.

Sequenced: PBMCs. The sequence came from a man in his fifties in good health and CMV-seronegative. The chain has TRBV7-2 and TRBJ2-7; perhaps TRBD1 as D (5 bases). This CDR3 is CASSLVPGNSEQYF. The CDR3 DNA sequence: TGTGCCAGCAGCTTAGTCCCAGGGAACAGCGAGCAGTACTTC.